These 19 T cell receptor beta chains originate from one sample sequenced in a study of radiotherapy plus CTLA-4 blockade in lung cancer. TCRdb's table, derived via immunoSEQ multiplex PCR, lists solely in-frame clones and lacks some. The sample shows 81,000 or so clones, about four fifths of them seen only once. Source: peripheral blood, taken from a patient treated with radiotherapy plus ipilimumab. These receptors all stem from a human donor with non-small cell lung cancer who had stable disease on radiotherapy plus ipilimumab.

This clone was counted only a few times. The V and J genes are TRBV5-1 and TRBJ1-1; D is uncertain. The V end lost 0 bases, the J end lost 5 bases, and 11 bases lay between the germline ends. The CDR3 contains 14 residues. Germline CDR1 and CDR2: SGHRS and YFSETQ. The CDR3 DNA is TGCGCCAGCAGCTTGGCTCAATCAGGAACTGAAGCTTTCTTT. Protein sequence: CASSLAQSGTEAFF. The full variable domain, its missing parts supplied by reference TRBV5-1 and TRBJ1-1, is KAGVTQTPRYLIKTRGQQVTLSCSPISGHRSVSWYQQTPGQGLQFLFEYFSETQRNKGNFPGRFSGRQFSNSRSEMNVSTLELGDSALYLCASSLAQSGTEAFFGQGTRLTVV.

Written as DNA, the CDR3 is TGCGCCAGCAGCTTGAATCTAGCGGGAGGTGGTACCTACGAGCAGTACTTC. Protein product: CASSLNLAGGGTYEQYF. The chain uses TRBV5-1 and TRBJ2-7; TRBD2 aligns across 11 bases. The germline V gene has CDR1 SGHRS and CDR2 YFSETQ. V lost 1 base and J lost 2; bases outside the gene matches: 8. This CDR3 has 17 residues.

This chain connects TRBV28 to TRBJ1-5, with D tentatively TRBD1 (6 bases). Trimming pared 3 bases from V and 0 bases from J, leaving 12 bases between. Germline assignment: CDR1 MDHEN and CDR2 SYDVKM. The CDR3 consists of 16 residues. The CDR3 spells CASSLGRQVSNQPQHF. CDR3 DNA: TGTGCCAGCAGTTTGGGGAGACAGGTTAGCAATCAGCCCCAGCATTTT.

This clone was picked up a small number of times. The chain uses TRBV6-1 and TRBJ1-2, with no clear D. There are 11 residues in the CDR3. In germline, CDR1 is MNHNS, CDR2 SASEGT. The V end was cut by 5 bases, the J end by 2 bases, with 3 bases between. CDR3 DNA sequence: TGTGCCAGCAGTACGAACTATGGCTACACCTTC. Protein product: CASSTNYGYTF.

This chain connects TRBV18 to TRBJ2-5; 8 nucleotides agree with TRBD2. This CDR3 has 16 amino acids. Germline V lookup: CDR1 KGHSH, CDR2 LQKENI. V lost 1 base to trimming and J lost 5 bases; unmatched junction nucleotides: 9. CDR3 in DNA: TGTGCCAGCTCACCACGGAACGGGGGGGCCGGTGAGACCCAGTACTTC. Translation gives CASSPRNGGAGETQYF.

J is TRBJ2-6 and V is TRBV5-1, with D possibly being TRBD1 (5 bases). Germline V gene data show CDR1 as SGHRS and CDR2 as YFSETQ. Deletions cut 4 bases from V and 0 bases from J, with 14 bases between. This CDR3 has 17 residues. The CDR3 loop is CASSADIFRSGANVLTF. The CDR3 nucleotides read TGCGCCAGCAGCGCGGACATCTTCCGCTCTGGGGCCAACGTCCTGACTTTC.

This sequence joins TRBV6-5 and TRBJ2-7; tentatively, D is TRBD1 (5 bases). This CDR3 is 12 amino acids long. Between the trimmed V and J ends, which lost 6 bases and 0 bases, there was a span of 6 bases. Looked up from germline, CDR1 is MNHEY and CDR2 is SVGAGI. The CDR3, as DNA: TGTGCCAGCAGAGGGGTCTCCTACGAGCAGTACTTC. Protein sequence: CASRGVSYEQYF.

The chain is built from TRBV18 and TRBJ1-6; TRBD1 is a possible D gene (6 bases). The V end lost 4 bases, the J end lost 5 bases, and 9 bases lay between the germline ends. Germline V CDR1 and CDR2: KGHSH, LQKENI. There are 14 residues in the CDR3. This chain's CDR3 is CASSRTENNSPLHF. The DNA for the CDR3 is TGTGCCAGCTCACGGACAGAAAATAATTCACCCCTCCACTTT. Looking up the rest from reference TRBV18 and TRBJ1-6 gives the full variable domain: NAGVMQNPRHLVRRRGQEARLRCSPMKGHSHVYWYRQLPEEGLKFMVYLQKENIIDESGMPKERFSAEFPKEGPSILRIQQVVRGDSAAYFCASSRTENNSPLHFGNGTRLTVT.

The V gene is TRBV5-1, the J gene TRBJ1-1, with TRBD1 matching 9 bases. Germline CDR1 and CDR2: SGHRS and YFSETQ. This CDR3 is built from 16 residues. V lost 6 bases and J lost 4; bases outside the gene matches: 13. The CDR3 protein is CASKLETGGMGTEAFF. CDR3 DNA: TGCGCCAGCAAACTGGAGACAGGGGGAATGGGCACTGAAGCTTTCTTT.

This chain joins TRBV19 and TRBJ1-6; a weak D match, TRBD1 (6 bases). The CDR3 runs to 15 residues. Germline CDR1 and CDR2: LNHDA and SQIVND (reference sequence). Trimming left V 3 bases short and J 6 bases short, with 12 bases between. CDR3 region: CASSIQGSRNSPLHF. In DNA form, the CDR3 reads TGTGCCAGTAGTATTCAGGGGTCCCGTAATTCACCCCTCCACTTT.

The chain couples TRBV5-1 to TRBJ2-7; 10 bases map to TRBD1. Germline V gives CDR1 SGHRS, CDR2 YFSETQ. V shed 3 bases, J shed 6 bases, and the junction held 9 bases outside the gene matches. The CDR3 runs 15 residues. The CDR3 bases are TGCGCCAGCAGCTACGAAGGGACAGGGGTCTCCGAGCAGTACTTC. This translates into CASSYEGTGVSEQYF.

This rearrangement joins TRBV19 to TRBJ1-1; 8 nucleotides agree with TRBD1. Germline V lookup: CDR1 LNHDA, CDR2 SQIVND (reference sequence). The CDR3 is 16 amino acids. The junction had 6 bases not matched to a gene; V was cut back by 3 bases and J by 0 bases. CDR3 bases: TGTGCCAGTAGTATTCCCCGGACAGGGATGAACACTGAAGCTTTCTTT. The encoded protein is CASSIPRTGMNTEAFF.

This chain connects TRBV7-6 to TRBJ1-5; maybe TRBD1 (6 bases). CDR3 size: 14 residues. Germline values: CDR1 SGHVS, CDR2 FNYEAQ. V lost 5 bases to trimming and J lost 1 base, with 9 bases between them. The CDR3 bases are TGTGCCAGCAGCCCCCAGGGGAGCAATCAGCCCCAGCATTTT. Its translation: CASSPQGSNQPQHF.

The CDR3 DNA follows: TGTGCCAGCAGCTTAGTGGTGCGGGAGCAGTACTTC. Its translation is CASSLVVREQYF. This chain uses TRBV11-2 with TRBJ2-7; no clear D. Trimming removed 1 base from V and 7 bases from J, with 8 bases in between. The CDR3 is made up of 12 amino acids. Germline V gene data show CDR1 as SGHAT and CDR2 as FQNNGV.

The gene calls are TRBV7-9 and TRBJ2-1; tentatively, D is TRBD2 (5 bases). Germline V gene data show CDR1 as SEHNR and CDR2 as FQNEAQ (reference sequence). The CDR3 contains 13 residues. Trimming removed 2 bases from V and 10 bases from J, with 12 bases in between. The CDR3 here is CASSLTGVGEQFF. The CDR3 nucleotides read TGTGCCAGCAGCTTAACCGGGGTAGGGGAGCAGTTCTTC.

The J gene is TRBJ1-2, the V gene TRBV18; TRBD1 matches 9 bases. The CDR3 sequence is 17 residues long. Germline V gene sequence: CDR1 KGHSH, CDR2 LQKENI. V shed 5 bases and J 4 bases; nucleotides not matched to a gene: 14. The CDR3 protein is CASSSQRPGQGGYGYTF. The CDR3 DNA reads as TGTGCCAGCTCATCACAAAGACCGGGACAGGGCGGCTATGGCTACACCTTC.

The rearrangement links TRBV27 to TRBJ2-2, with TRBD1 matching 9 bases. Germline loops: CDR1 MNHEY, CDR2 SMNVEV (reference sequence). Trimming removed 0 bases from V and 7 bases from J; junction bases left unmatched: 6. The CDR3 sequence is 16 residues long. CDR3 in DNA: TGTGCCAGCAGTTTATCGAGAGGACAGGGGTTCGGGGAGCTGTTTTTT. Translated: CASSLSRGQGFGELFF.

This sequence joins TRBV5-1 and TRBJ1-1; 7 positions match TRBD1. Trimming at V came to 2 bases and at J to 1 base, leaving 8 bases not matched to a gene. Germline V gene sequence: CDR1 SGHRS, CDR2 YFSETQ. This CDR3 has 16 residues. The CDR3 is CASSFLLTGTNTEAFF. CDR3 in DNA: TGCGCCAGCAGCTTTCTCCTGACAGGGACGAACACTGAAGCTTTCTTT.

The V and J genes are TRBV4-2 and TRBJ1-5, with D possibly matching TRBD1 (5 bases). From germline, CDR1 is LGHNA and CDR2 YNFKEQ. Trimming removed 0 bases from V and 7 bases from J, with 13 bases in between. There are 15 residues in the CDR3. The CDR3 spells CASSQDGGNIQPQHF. In DNA form, the CDR3 reads TGTGCCAGCAGCCAAGATGGGGGGAATATACAGCCCCAGCATTTT.